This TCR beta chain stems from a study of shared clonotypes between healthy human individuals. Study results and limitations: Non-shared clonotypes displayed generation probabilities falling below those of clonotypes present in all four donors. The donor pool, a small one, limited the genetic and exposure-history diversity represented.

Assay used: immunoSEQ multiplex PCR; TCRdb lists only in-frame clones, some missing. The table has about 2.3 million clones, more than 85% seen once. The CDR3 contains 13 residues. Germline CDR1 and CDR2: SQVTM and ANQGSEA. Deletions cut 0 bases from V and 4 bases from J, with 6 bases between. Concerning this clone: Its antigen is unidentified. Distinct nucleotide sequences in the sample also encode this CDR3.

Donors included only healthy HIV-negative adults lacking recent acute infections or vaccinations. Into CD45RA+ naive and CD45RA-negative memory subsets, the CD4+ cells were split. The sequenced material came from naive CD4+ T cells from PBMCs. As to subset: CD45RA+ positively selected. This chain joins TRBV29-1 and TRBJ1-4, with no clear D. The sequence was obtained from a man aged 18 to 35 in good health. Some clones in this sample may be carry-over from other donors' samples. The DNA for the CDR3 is TGCAGCGTTGAAGACGGTATTAATGAAAAACTGTTTTTT. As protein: CSVEDGINEKLFF.